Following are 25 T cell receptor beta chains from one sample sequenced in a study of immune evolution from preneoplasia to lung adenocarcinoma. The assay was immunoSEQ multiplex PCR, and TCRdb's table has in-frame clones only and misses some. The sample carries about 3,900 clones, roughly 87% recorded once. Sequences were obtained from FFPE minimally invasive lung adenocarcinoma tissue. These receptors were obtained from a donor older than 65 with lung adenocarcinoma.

The CDR3 loop reads CASSLSTSDSYNEQFF. CDR3 DNA sequence: TGTGCCAGCAGCCTATCTACTAGCGATTCCTACAATGAGCAGTTCTTC. V is TRBV11-2 and J is TRBJ2-1; 7 nucleotides align to TRBD2. Germline V lookup: CDR1 SGHAT, CDR2 FQNNGV. The V segment lost 5 bases and the J segment 1 base; nucleotides outside the gene matches: 8. The CDR3 sequence is 16 residues long.

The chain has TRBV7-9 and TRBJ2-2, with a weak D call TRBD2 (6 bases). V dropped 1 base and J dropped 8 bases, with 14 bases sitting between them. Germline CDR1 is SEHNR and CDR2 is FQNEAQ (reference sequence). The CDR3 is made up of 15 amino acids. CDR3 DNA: TGTGCCAGCAGCTTAGAAGGCCCGGCGGGGGGGGAGCTGTTTTTT. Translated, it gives CASSLEGPAGGELFF.

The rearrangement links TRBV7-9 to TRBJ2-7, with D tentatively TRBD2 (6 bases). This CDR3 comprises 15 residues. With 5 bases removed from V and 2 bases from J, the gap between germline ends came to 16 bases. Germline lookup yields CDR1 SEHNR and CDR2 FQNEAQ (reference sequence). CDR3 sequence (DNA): TGTGCCAGCAGCCTGGGCGGGGACCCCACCTACGAGCAGTACTTC. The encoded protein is CASSLGGDPTYEQYF.

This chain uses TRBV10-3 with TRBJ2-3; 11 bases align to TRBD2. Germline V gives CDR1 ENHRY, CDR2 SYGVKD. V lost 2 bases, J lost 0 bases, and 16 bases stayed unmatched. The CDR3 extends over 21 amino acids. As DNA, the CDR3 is TGTGCCATCAGTGAGCTCGGGACTAGCGGCCCCGCATTAGGTAGCACAGATACGCAGTATTTT. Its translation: CAISELGTSGPALGSTDTQYF.

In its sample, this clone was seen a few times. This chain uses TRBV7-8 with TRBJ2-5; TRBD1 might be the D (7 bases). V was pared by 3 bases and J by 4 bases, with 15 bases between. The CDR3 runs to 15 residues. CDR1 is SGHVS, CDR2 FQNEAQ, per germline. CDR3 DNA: TGTGCCAGCAGCTTTGGGGATCAGGGGGGAGAGACCCAGTACTTC. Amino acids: CASSFGDQGGETQYF.

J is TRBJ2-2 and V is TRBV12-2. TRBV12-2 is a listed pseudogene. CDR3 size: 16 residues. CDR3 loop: CASRLALRQNTGELFF. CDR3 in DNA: TGTGCAAGTCGCTTAGCGTTACGGCAGAACACCGGGGAGCTGTTTTTT.

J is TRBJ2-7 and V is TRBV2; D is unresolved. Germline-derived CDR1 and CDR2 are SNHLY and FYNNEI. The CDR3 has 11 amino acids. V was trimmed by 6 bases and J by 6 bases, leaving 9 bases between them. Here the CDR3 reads CASRFASEQYF. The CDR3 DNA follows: TGTGCCAGCAGATTTGCAAGCGAGCAGTACTTC.

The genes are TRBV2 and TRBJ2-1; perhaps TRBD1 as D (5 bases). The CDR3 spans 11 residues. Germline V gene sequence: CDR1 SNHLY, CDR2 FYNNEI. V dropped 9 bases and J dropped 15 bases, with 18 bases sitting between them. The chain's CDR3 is CARAGPLGPFF. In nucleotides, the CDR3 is TGTGCCAGGGCAGGGCCGCTTGGGCCGTTCTTC. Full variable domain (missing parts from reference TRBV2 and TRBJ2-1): EPEVTQTPSHQVTQMGQEVILRCVPISNHLYFYWYRQILGQKVEFLVSFYNNEISEKSEIFDDQFSVERPDGSNFTLKIRSTKLEDSAMYFCARAGPLGPFFGPGTRLTVL.

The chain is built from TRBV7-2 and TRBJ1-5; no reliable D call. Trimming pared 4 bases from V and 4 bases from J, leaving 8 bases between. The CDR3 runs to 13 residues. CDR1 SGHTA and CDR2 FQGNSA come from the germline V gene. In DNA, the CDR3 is TGTGCCAGCAGCTACCAGAGAAATCAGCCCCAGCATTTT. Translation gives CASSYQRNQPQHF.

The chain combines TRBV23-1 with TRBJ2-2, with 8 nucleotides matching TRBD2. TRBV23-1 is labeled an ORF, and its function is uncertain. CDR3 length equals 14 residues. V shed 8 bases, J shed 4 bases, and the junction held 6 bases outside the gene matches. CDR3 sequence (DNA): TGCGCCAGCGCCACGGGGGGGTTCACCGGGGAGCTGTTTTTT. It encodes CASATGGFTGELFF.

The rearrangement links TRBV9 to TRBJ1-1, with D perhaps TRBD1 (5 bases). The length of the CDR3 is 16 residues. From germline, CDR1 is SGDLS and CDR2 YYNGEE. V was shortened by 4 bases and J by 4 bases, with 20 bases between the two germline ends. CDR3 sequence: CASSIGGAGPGTEAFF. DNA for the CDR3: TGTGCCAGCAGCATCGGAGGGGCAGGGCCGGGCACTGAAGCTTTCTTT.

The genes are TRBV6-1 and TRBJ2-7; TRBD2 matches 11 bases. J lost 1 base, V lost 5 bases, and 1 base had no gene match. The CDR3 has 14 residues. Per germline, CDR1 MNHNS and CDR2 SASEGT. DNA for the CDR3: TGTGCCAGCAGTAGACTAGCGGGATCCTACGAGCAGTACTTC. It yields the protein CASSRLAGSYEQYF.

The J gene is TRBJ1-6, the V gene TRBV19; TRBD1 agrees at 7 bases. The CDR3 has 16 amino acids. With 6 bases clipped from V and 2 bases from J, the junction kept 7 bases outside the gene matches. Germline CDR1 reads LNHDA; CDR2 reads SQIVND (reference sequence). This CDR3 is CASRKGDSTYNSPLHF. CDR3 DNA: TGTGCCAGTAGGAAAGGGGACAGCACCTATAATTCACCCCTCCACTTT. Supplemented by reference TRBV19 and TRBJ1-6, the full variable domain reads DGGITQSPKYLFRKEGQNVTLSCEQNLNHDAMYWYRQDPGQGLRLIYYSQIVNDFQKGDIAEGYSVSREKKESFPLTVTSAQKNPTAFYLCASRKGDSTYNSPLHFGNGTRLTVT.

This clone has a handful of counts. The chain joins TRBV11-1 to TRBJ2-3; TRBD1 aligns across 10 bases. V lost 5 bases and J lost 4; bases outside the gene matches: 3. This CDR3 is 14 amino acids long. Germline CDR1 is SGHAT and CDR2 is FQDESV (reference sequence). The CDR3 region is CASSRDRGSDTQYF. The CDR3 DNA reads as TGTGCCAGCAGCAGGGACAGGGGATCAGATACGCAGTATTTT. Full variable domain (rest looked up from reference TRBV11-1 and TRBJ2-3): EAEVAQSPRYKITEKSQAVAFWCDPISGHATLYWYRQILGQGPELLVQFQDESVVDDSQLPKDRFSAERLKGVDSTLKIQPAELGDSAMYLCASSRDRGSDTQYFGPGTRLTVL.

CDR3 amino acids: CASSLVGSPPGRGTEAFF. The DNA for the CDR3 is TGCGCCAGCAGCTTGGTAGGTTCCCCCCCGGGAAGAGGCACTGAAGCTTTCTTT. The V call is TRBV5-1, the J call TRBJ1-1, with unresolved D. Trimming stripped 0 bases from V and 4 bases from J, with 22 bases between. The CDR3 is made up of 18 amino acids. From germline, CDR1 is SGHRS and CDR2 YFSETQ.

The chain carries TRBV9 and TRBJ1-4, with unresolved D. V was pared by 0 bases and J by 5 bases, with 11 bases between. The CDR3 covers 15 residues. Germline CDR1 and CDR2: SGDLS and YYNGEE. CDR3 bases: TGTGCCAGCAGCGTAGGGGAGGTATTGAATGAAAAACTGTTTTTT. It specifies CASSVGEVLNEKLFF. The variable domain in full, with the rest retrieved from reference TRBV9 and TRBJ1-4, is DSGVTQTPKHLITATGQRVTLRCSPRSGDLSVYWYQQSLDQGLQFLIQYYNGEERAKGNILERFSAQQFPDLHSELNLSSLELGDSALYFCASSVGEVLNEKLFFGSGTQLSVL.

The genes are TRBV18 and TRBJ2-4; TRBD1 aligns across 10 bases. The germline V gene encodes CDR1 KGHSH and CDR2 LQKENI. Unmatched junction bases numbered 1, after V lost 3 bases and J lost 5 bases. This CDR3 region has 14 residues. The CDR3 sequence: CASSPGTGENIQYF. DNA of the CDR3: TGTGCCAGCTCACCGGGGACAGGGGAAAACATTCAGTACTTC.

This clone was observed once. The CDR3 is CASSFDRANEQFF. CDR3 coding DNA: TGTGCCAGCAGCTTCGACAGGGCCAATGAGCAGTTCTTC. The gene calls are TRBV7-3 and TRBJ2-1; 7 bases are shared with TRBD1. Germline trimming cut 3 bases from V and 6 bases from J; bases unmatched to any gene: 2. The germline gives CDR1 SGHTA, CDR2 FQGTGA. The CDR3 runs to 13 residues.

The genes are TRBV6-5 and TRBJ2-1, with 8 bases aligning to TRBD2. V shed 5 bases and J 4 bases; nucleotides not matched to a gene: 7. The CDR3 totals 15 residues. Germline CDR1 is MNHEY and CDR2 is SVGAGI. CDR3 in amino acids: CASSGGLAAYNEQFF. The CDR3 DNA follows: TGTGCCAGCAGTGGAGGACTAGCAGCTTACAATGAGCAGTTCTTC.

The CDR3 is CASSKAGQGESPLHF. CDR3 DNA: TGTGCCAGCAGCAAAGCTGGACAGGGTGAGTCACCCCTCCACTTT. The rearrangement uses TRBV21-1 and TRBJ1-6; the table calls TRBD1, which could not be checked here. TRBV21-1 counts as a pseudogene. The CDR3 loop spans 15 amino acids.

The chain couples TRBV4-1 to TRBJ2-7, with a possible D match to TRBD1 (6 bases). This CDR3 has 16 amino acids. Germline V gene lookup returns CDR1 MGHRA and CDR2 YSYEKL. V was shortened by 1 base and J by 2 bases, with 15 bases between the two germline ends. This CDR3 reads CASSQASGQLAYEQYF. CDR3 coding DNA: TGCGCCAGCAGCCAAGCTTCAGGACAGCTTGCCTACGAGCAGTACTTC.

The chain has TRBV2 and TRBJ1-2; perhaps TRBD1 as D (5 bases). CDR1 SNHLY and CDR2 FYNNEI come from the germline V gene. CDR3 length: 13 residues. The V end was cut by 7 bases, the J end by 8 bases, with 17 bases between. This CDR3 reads CASTIDRARGYTF. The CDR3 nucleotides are TGTGCCAGCACAATAGACAGAGCAAGGGGCTACACCTTC.

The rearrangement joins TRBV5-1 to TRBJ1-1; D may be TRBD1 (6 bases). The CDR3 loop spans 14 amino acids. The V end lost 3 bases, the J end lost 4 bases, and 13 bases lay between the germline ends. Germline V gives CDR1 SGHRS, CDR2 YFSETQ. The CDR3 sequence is CASSYGGMGTEAFF. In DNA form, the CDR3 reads TGCGCCAGCAGCTACGGGGGCATGGGCACTGAAGCTTTCTTT.

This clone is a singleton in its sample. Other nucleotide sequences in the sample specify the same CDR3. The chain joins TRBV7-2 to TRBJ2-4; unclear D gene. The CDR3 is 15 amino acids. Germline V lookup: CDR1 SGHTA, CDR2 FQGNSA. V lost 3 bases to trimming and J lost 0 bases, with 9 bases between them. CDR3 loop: CASSLPTGAKNIQYF. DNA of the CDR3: TGTGCCAGCAGCTTGCCTACGGGAGCCAAAAACATTCAGTACTTC.

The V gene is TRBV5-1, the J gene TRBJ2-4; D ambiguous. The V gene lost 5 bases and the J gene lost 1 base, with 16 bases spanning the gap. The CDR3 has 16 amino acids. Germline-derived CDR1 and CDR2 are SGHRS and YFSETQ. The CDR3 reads CASSKGQLGAKNIQYF. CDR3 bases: TGCGCCAGCAGTAAGGGTCAGTTAGGGGCCAAAAACATTCAGTACTTC.